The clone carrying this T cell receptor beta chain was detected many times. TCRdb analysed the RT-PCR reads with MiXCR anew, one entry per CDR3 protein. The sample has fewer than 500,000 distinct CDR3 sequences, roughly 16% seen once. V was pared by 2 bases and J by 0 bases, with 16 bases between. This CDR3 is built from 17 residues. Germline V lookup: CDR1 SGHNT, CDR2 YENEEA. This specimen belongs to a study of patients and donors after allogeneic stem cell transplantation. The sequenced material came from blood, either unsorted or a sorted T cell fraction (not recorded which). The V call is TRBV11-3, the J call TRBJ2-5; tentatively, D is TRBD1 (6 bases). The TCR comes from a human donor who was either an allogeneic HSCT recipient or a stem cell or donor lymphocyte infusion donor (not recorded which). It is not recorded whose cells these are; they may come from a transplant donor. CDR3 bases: TGTGCCAGCAGCTTAAGTTTTGGTCGACAGGACCAAGAGACCCAGTACTTC. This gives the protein CASSLSFGRQDQETQYF.